This T cell receptor beta chain was recorded in a study of cytomegalovirus exposure and HLA in healthy donors. Broader study findings: The only immune exposure information that was available was CMV serostatus. For most TCR beta V segments, an earlier analysis put the productive rate at about 87% or about 30% of the time. While the bulk of TCR sequences proved rare, some public TCRs turned up in many donors.

Points on this clone: The antigen remains undetermined.

V dropped 0 bases and J dropped 2 bases, with 11 bases sitting between them. Germline V lookup: CDR1 MNHNY, CDR2 SVGAGI (reference sequence). The CDR3 is made up of 15 amino acids. The PCR ran on 60 Vbeta and 13 Jbeta primers. The data were produced by immunoSEQ multiplex PCR, yet TCRdb's version contains in-frame clones alone and is incomplete. The table lists 120,000 to 150,000 clones, 76% of them singletons, with more than 3% in the top ten. This rearrangement joins TRBV6-6 to TRBJ2-7; D unresolved. Sequenced material: PBMCs. The clonotype was recovered from a man younger than 30 in good health and CMV-seronegative. DNA of the CDR3: TGTGCCAGCAGTTACTCGAACGGTGGTACCTACGAGCAGTACTTC. It specifies CASSYSNGGTYEQYF.